Detailed here is one T cell receptor (beta chain). Its antigen is currently unknown. The CDR3 contains 14 residues. CDR1 is SGHTS, CDR2 YDEGEE, per germline. The V end was cut by 3 bases, the J end by 6 bases, with 13 bases between. Expressed TCRB transcripts were sequenced because the entire RNA isolate underwent reverse transcription. There were 3 million to 4 million reads on average in the naive, central memory and regulatory T cell samples. Using immunoSEQ multiplex PCR, the repertoire was profiled, and TCRdb retains in-frame clones only, with some absent. Of under 950,000 clones listed, about a sixth are singletons. The data stem from a study of beta chain features in type 1 diabetes. Findings and limits, study-wide: Patients showed naive, central memory and Treg TCRB repertoires that appeared more similar than those of healthy donors. Shortening that was moderate but significant affected the TCRB CDR3s of Type 1 diabetes patients in all four CD4+ subsets. Here, the possible influence of HLA type (on TCRB rearrangement) remained unresolved.

The chain is built from TRBV5-8 and TRBJ1-5, with D possibly being TRBD1 (6 bases). This TCR came from a woman aged 18-35 years in good health. Sequencing input: naive CD4+ T cells from blood. The CDR3 reads CASSYSGASQPQHF. DNA of the CDR3: TGTGCCAGCAGCTACTCAGGGGCAAGTCAGCCCCAGCATTTT.